In its sample, the clone carrying this TCR beta chain was seen a few times. Its antigen is still unknown. This specimen comes from a study of blood T cells in healthy people across ages. Study-level points and caveats: Lack of knowledge of donor CMV status possibly confounded expanded clonotype changes. The diversity estimates, figures obtained from one million T cells, were considered underestimates.

Combining a sample-barcoded 5' primer with a J-beta primer mix, a second PCR ran for roughly 7 to 12 cycles. TCRdb re-analysed the 5' RACE reads in MiXCR, keeping a single row per CDR3 protein. Here the sample spans about a million distinct CDR3 sequences, around two fifths being singletons. Germline values: CDR1 SQVTM, CDR2 ANQGSEA. V was pared by 7 bases and J by 5 bases, with 16 bases of the junction left unmatched. The CDR3 loop spans 16 amino acids. The TCR sequence derives from a man aged 18 to 29 in good health. Sequencing was carried out using blood. J is TRBJ2-5 and V is TRBV29-1; 10 bases map to TRBD1. CDR3 residues: CSASGGTGEIGETQYF. The CDR3 DNA follows: TGCAGCGCCTCCGGAGGGACAGGGGAAATTGGGGAGACCCAGTACTTC. Full variable domain (remainder filled in from reference TRBV29-1 and TRBJ2-5): SAVISQKPSRDICQRGTSLTIQCQVDSQVTMMFWYRQQPGQSLTLIATANQGSEATYESGFVIDKFPISRPNLTFSTLTVSNMSPEDSSIYLCSASGGTGEIGETQYFGPGTRLLVL.